The clone carrying this TCR beta chain was found a few times. The antigen is undetermined. The CDR3 length is 15 residues. Trimming took off 6 bases at V and 4 bases at J, with 19 bases between the two ends. Germline V gene lookup returns CDR1 DFQATT and CDR2 SNEGSKA (reference sequence). This sample was taken from a study of T cells after yellow fever vaccination. Findings and limits, study-wide: By day 5 rather than day 15, the secondary response had peaked, though it was weaker.

A process of 5'RACE template switching, which added a universal primer site and UMIs, was used to make TCR cDNA. TCRdb reprocessed the 5' RACE reads via MiXCR and lists one record per CDR3 protein. The sample records 310,000 or so distinct CDR3 sequences, around 7.3% being singletons. The chain recombines TRBV20-1 with TRBJ2-1, with TRBD1 as a possible D gene (6 bases). The sequence derives from a man aged 18 to 35 who received the YFV17D yellow fever vaccine. Sequencing used PBMCs, obtained roughly 47 days after the first yellow fever vaccination. CDR3 in DNA: TGCAGTGCCGGCAGGGGACACTCTTCTTACAATGAGCAGTTCTTC. This encodes CSAGRGHSSYNEQFF.